This section outlines one TCR beta chain sequence together with its context. This clone was counted a single time. It has no known antigen specificity. Base qualities were left out, and no much larger clone turns up one base away. Other DNA sequences in this specimen translate into the identical CDR3. Library creation used the immunoSEQ multiplex PCR assay. To provide template for TCR sequencing, every sample had RNA extracted and reverse transcribed into cDNA. First-strand cDNA was synthesized with SuperScript III using a 2:1 mix of oligo-dT and random hexamers. A synthetic immune receptor repertoire was used to assess amplification bias, and residual bias was removed computationally. In the authors' own workflow: After raw reads were preprocessed to remove errors, the CDR3 was defined following IMGT conventions as running from the conserved cysteine to phenylalanine. Clonality was computed by normalizing Shannon entropy by log2 of the number of productive unique TCRs and subtracting the result from 1. CD4 or CD8 identity of scalp clones was inferred by cross-referencing scalp TCRbeta sequences with sorted blood CD4 and CD8 repertoires. TCRdb carries this immuneACCESS record with in-frame sequences only. Its versions omit some clonotypes, under half of them owing to an unresolved V gene in the studies checked, with the rest unexplained. That table supplies the V and J calls and clone size; D and trimming were determined from the DNA. The sample includes hundreds of thousands of clones, with about 60% observed a single time. Under 0.5% of the sample is taken by the ten largest.

V loses 4 bases, J loses 0 bases, and the germline ends lie 9 bases apart. The germline V gene specifies SQVTM as CDR1 and ANQGSEA as CDR2. Counted from cysteine to phenylalanine, this CDR3 has 13 amino acids. The CDR3 DNA has 39 bases and is translated from base 1. The time point label of this sample denotes: baseline before oral tofacitinib. Lesional scalp punch biopsies and peripheral blood were obtained from alopecia areata patients. After PBMCs were isolated by density centrifugation and stained for CD3, CD4 and CD8, a FACSAria was used to sort CD4+ and CD8+ T cells. The sample is drawn from a study of CD8+ T cells in alopecia areata (dated by TCRdb to between 2018 and 2020). In the study overall: The treated patients took part in an open-label pilot trial in which moderate-to-severe alopecia areata was treated with oral tofacitinib at 5 to 10 mg twice daily. Patients stayed on tofacitinib for 6 to 18 months and then had 6 months of follow-up off drug so that delayed response and recurrence could be assessed. The study used high-throughput TCRbeta sequencing to examine T cell clonal expansion in alopecia areata, in both the C3H/HeJ mouse model and human patients. Human TCRbeta sequencing covered scalp tissue and sorted CD4+ and CD8+ peripheral blood T cells from patchy and totalis/universalis alopecia areata patients and healthy controls. Tofacitinib-treated patients had biopsies at baseline and at 4 and 24 weeks of treatment, with a later scalp biopsy in several patients. Scalp clonality was compared among normal scalp (n=4), patchy alopecia areata scalp (n=8), and alopecia totalis/universalis scalp (n=8). RNA was extracted with the PAXgene miRNA kit for fixed scalp, the miRNeasy kit for PBMCs, and the RNeasy kit for mouse skin. Amplification of TCRbeta CDR3 regions was done by immunoSEQ multiplex PCR using 35 Vbeta forward primers and 13 Jbeta reverse primers.

Paper-wide results and their limitations: Compared with mice, TCR sequences shared between patients were less clear, possibly partly because of HLA diversity across the patient population. Compared with normal scalp, lesional scalp had higher clonality and more expanded CD8+ clones, particularly in alopecia totalis/universalis, a pattern that suggests antigenic drive. Unlike mouse skin, which is dominated by gammadelta T cells, normal human skin has resident alphabeta T cells that are also sequenced, and this complicates analysis of the scalp TCR repertoire.

Recombination linked TRBV29-1 to TRBJ1-1; the D segment cannot be called with confidence. Sequenced here: CD4+ T cells sorted from blood, sampled at week 0. The TCR sequence derives from a human donor with alopecia areata. The DNA sequence follows: TGCAGCGTTGTAGGCCTTATGAACACTGAAGCTTTCTTT. It specifies CSVVGLMNTEAFF.